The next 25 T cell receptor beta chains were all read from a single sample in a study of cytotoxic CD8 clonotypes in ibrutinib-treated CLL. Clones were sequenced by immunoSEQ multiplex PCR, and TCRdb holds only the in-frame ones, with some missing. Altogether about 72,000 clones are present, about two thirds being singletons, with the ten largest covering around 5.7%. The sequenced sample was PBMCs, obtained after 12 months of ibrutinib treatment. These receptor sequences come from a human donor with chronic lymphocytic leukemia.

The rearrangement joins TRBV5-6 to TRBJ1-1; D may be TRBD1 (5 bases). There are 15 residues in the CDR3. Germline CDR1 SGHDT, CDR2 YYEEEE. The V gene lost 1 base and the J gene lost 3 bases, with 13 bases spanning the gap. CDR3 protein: CASSLLLGRDTEAFF. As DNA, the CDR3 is TGTGCCAGCAGCTTGCTTTTAGGCAGGGACACTGAAGCTTTCTTT.

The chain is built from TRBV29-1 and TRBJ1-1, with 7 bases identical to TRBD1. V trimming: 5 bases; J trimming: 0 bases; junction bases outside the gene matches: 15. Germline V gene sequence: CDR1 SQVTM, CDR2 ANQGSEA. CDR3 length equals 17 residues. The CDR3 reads CSVSVLGTVGMNTEAFF. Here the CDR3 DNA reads TGCAGCGTTTCCGTACTCGGGACAGTAGGCATGAACACTGAAGCTTTCTTT.

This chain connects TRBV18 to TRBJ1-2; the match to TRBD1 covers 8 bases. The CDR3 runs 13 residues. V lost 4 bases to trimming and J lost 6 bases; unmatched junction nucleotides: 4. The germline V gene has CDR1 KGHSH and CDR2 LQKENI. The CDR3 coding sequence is TGTGCCAGCTCACAGGGACAGGATAATGGCTACACCTTC. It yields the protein CASSQGQDNGYTF.

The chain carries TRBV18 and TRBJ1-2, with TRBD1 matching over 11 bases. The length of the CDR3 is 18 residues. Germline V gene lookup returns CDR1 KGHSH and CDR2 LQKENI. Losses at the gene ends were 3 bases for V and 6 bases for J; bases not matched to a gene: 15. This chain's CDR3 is CASSPIRDRGYGSDGYTF. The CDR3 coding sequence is TGTGCCAGCTCACCTATTCGGGACAGGGGGTATGGGAGCGATGGCTACACCTTC.

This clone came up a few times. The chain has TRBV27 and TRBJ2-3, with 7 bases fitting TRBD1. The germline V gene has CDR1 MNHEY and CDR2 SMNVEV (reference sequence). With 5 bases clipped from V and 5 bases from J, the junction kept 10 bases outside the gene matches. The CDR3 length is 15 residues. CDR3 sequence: CASSKGAGGVDTQYF. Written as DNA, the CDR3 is TGTGCCAGCAGTAAGGGGGCAGGAGGCGTAGATACGCAGTATTTT.

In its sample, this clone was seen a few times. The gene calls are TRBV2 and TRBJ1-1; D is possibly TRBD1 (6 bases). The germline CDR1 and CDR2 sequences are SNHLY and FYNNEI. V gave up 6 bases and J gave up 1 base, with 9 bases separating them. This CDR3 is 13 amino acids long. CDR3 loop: CASRVGQNTEAFF. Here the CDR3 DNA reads TGTGCCAGCAGAGTGGGACAGAACACTGAAGCTTTCTTT.

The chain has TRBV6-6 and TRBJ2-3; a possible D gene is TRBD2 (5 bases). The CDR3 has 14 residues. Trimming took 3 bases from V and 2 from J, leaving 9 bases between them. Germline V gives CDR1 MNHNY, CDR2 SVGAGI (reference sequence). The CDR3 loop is CASSYSRDTDTQYF. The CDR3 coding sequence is TGTGCCAGCAGTTATTCCCGGGACACAGATACGCAGTATTTT.

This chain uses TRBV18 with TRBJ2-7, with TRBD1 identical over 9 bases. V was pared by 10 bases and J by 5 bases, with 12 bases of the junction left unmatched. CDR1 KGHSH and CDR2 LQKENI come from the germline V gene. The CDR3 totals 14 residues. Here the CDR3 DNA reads TGTGCCACCCGACCCGGGACAGGGTGGCACGAGCAGTACTTC. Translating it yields CATRPGTGWHEQYF. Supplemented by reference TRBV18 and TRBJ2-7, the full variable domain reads NAGVMQNPRHLVRRRGQEARLRCSPMKGHSHVYWYRQLPEEGLKFMVYLQKENIIDESGMPKERFSAEFPKEGPSILRIQQVVRGDSAAYFCATRPGTGWHEQYFGPGTRLTVT.

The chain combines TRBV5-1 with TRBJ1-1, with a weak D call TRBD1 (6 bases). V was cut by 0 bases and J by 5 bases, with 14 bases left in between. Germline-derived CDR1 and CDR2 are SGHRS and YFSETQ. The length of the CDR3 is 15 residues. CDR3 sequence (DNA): TGCGCCAGCAGCTTGGAGGTCAGGGGATTTACTGAAGCTTTCTTT. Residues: CASSLEVRGFTEAFF. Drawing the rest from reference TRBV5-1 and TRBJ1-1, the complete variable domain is KAGVTQTPRYLIKTRGQQVTLSCSPISGHRSVSWYQQTPGQGLQFLFEYFSETQRNKGNFPGRFSGRQFSNSRSEMNVSTLELGDSALYLCASSLEVRGFTEAFFGQGTRLTVV.

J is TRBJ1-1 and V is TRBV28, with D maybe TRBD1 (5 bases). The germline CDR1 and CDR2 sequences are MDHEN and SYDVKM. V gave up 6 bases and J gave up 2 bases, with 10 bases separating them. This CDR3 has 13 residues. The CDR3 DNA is TGTGCCAGCAGGAGACAGCTTAACACTGAAGCTTTCTTT. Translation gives CASRRQLNTEAFF.

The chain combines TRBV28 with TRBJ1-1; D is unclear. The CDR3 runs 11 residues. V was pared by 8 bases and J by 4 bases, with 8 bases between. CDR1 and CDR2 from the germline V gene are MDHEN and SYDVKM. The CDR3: CASRTFTEAFF. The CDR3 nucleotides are TGTGCCAGCCGGACGTTCACTGAAGCTTTCTTT.

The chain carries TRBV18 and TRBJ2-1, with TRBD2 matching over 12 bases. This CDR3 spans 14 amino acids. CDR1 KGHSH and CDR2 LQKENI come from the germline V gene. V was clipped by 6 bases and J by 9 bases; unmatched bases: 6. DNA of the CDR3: TGTGCCAGCTCCCCTAGCGGGGGGGCACGTGAGCAGTTCTTC. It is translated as CASSPSGGAREQFF. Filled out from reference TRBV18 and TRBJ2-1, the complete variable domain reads NAGVMQNPRHLVRRRGQEARLRCSPMKGHSHVYWYRQLPEEGLKFMVYLQKENIIDESGMPKERFSAEFPKEGPSILRIQQVVRGDSAAYFCASSPSGGAREQFFGPGTRLTVL.

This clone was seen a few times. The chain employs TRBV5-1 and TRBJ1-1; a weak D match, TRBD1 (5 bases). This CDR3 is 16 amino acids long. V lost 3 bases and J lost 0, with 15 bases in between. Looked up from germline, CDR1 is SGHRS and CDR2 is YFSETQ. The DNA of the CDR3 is TGCGCCAGCAGCTCAGGGACGGTCCTAATGAACACTGAAGCTTTCTTT. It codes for CASSSGTVLMNTEAFF.

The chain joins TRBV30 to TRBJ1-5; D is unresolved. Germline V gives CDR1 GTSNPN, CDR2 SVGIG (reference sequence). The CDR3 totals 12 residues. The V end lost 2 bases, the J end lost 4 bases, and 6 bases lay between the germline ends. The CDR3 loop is CAWSSGNQPQHF. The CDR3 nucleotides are TGTGCCTGGAGTTCGGGGAATCAGCCCCAGCATTTT.

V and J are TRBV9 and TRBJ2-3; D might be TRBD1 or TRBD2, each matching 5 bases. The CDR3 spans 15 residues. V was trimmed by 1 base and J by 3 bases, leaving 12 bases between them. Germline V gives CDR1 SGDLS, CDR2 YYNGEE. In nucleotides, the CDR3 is TGTGCCAGCAGCGTATGGGGGAAAGAAACAGATACGCAGTATTTT. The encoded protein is CASSVWGKETDTQYF.

CDR3 residues: CAISARQGAGTGELFF. The CDR3 nucleotides are TGTGCCATCAGCGCCCGACAGGGTGCGGGCACCGGGGAGCTGTTTTTT. V usage is TRBV10-3 and J usage is TRBJ2-2, with TRBD1 matching 7 bases. The CDR3 totals 16 residues. Per the germline V gene, CDR1 is ENHRY and CDR2 is SYGVKD. The V and J ends lost 6 bases and 4 bases, in that order; junction bases with no gene match: 11.

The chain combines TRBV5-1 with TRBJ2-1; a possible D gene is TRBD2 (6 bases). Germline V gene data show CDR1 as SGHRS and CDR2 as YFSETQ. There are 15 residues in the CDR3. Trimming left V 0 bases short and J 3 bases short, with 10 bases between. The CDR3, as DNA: TGCGCCAGCAGCTTGGAAGCGGGTTACTACAATGAGCAGTTCTTC. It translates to CASSLEAGYYNEQFF.

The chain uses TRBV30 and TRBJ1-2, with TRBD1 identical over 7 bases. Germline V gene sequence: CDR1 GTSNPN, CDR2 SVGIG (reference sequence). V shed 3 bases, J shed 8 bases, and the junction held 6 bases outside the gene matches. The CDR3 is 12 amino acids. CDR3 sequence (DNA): TGTGCCTGGAGGGGGACAGCGCGGGGCTACACCTTC. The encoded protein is CAWRGTARGYTF.

The DNA of the CDR3 is TGCGCCAGCAGTGACGGGGCCCCCAATGAGCAGTTCTTC. This encodes CASSDGAPNEQFF. The V call is TRBV10-1, the J call TRBJ2-1; either TRBD1 or TRBD2 may supply D (5 bases each). V lost 3 bases to trimming and J lost 6 bases, with 9 bases between them. This CDR3 is built from 13 residues. CDR1 and CDR2 (germline): WNHNN, SYGVQD (reference sequence).

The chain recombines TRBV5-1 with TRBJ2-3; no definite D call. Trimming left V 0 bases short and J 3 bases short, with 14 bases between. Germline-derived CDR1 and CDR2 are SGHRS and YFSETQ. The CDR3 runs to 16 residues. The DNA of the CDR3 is TGCGCCAGCAGCTTGGCCGGTGTCCGTGGGACAGATACGCAGTATTTT. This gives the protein CASSLAGVRGTDTQYF.

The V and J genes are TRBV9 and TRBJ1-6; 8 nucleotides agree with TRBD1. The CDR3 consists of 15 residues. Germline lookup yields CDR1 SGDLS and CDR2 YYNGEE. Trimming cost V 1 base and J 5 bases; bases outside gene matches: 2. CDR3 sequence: CASSVQGADNSPLHF. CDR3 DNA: TGTGCCAGCAGCGTACAGGGGGCAGATAATTCACCCCTCCACTTT.

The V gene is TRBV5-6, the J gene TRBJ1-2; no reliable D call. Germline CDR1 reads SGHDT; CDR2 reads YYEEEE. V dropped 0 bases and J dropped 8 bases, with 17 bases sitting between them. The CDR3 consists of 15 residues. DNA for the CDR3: TGTGCCAGCAGCTTGGTAGTGACACCCGAGGAGGGCTACACCTTC. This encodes CASSLVVTPEEGYTF.

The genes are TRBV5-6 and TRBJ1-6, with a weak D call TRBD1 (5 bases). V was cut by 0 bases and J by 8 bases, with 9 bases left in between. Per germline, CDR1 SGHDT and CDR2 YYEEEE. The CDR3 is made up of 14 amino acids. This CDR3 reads CASSLGDRDSPLHF. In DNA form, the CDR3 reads TGTGCCAGCAGCTTGGGGGACCGGGATTCACCCCTCCACTTT.

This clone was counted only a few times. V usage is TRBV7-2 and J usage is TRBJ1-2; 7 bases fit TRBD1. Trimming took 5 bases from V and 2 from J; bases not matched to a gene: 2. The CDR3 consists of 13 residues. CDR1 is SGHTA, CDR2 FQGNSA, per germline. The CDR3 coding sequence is TGTGCCAGCAGCCAGGACAGGAACTATGGCTACACCTTC. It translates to CASSQDRNYGYTF.

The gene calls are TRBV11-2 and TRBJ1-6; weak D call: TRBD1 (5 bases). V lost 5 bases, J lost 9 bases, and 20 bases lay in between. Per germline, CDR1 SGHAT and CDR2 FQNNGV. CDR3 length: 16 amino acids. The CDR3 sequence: CASSVTFGGSGSPLHF. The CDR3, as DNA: TGTGCCAGCAGCGTGACCTTCGGGGGATCGGGTTCACCCCTCCACTTT.